The 3 T cell receptor beta chains below all came from one sample that was sequenced in a study of beta chain features in type 1 diabetes. Study-wide findings and caveats: Shorter TCRB CDR3s, moderately but significantly so, marked every one of the four CD4+ subsets in Type 1 diabetes patients.

cDNA synthesis used the whole RNA isolate, giving expressed TCRB sequences. The method was immunoSEQ multiplex PCR; TCRdb's version includes in-frame clones alone and lacks a portion of them. The data show a few hundred thousand clones, around 13% seen once. These receptors have no known antigen. The specimen sequenced was naive CD4+ T cells from blood. These receptors all come from a woman younger than 30 with type 1 diabetes.

The chain links TRBV2 to TRBJ2-4; 7 bases fit TRBD1. CDR1 is SNHLY and CDR2 is FYNNEI in the germline V gene. The length of the CDR3 is 12 residues. The trim removed 8 bases at V and 11 bases at J, leaving 9 bases unmatched. CDR3 residues: CASVKRDSVQYF. In nucleotides, the CDR3 is TGTGCCAGCGTTAAACGGGACAGCGTTCAGTACTTC.

This clone turned up a few times. This chain joins TRBV18 and TRBJ1-1, with 7 bases matching TRBD1. The CDR3 consists of 13 residues. Trimming at V came to 2 bases and at J to 7 bases, leaving 4 bases not matched to a gene. Germline assignment: CDR1 KGHSH and CDR2 LQKENI. CDR3 sequence (DNA): TGTGCCAGCTCACCAAGACAGGGTCTTGAAGCTTTCTTT. Translated, it gives CASSPRQGLEAFF.

J is TRBJ2-5 and V is TRBV29-1, with a tentative D call TRBD1 (6 bases). This CDR3 is built from 12 residues. Germline V gene data show CDR1 as SQVTM and CDR2 as ANQGSEA. The germline V and J ends were trimmed by 2 bases and 5 bases, with 9 bases remaining between them. Here the CDR3 DNA reads TGCAGCGTTGAAACAGGGCCGGAGACCCAGTACTTC. Protein: CSVETGPETQYF.